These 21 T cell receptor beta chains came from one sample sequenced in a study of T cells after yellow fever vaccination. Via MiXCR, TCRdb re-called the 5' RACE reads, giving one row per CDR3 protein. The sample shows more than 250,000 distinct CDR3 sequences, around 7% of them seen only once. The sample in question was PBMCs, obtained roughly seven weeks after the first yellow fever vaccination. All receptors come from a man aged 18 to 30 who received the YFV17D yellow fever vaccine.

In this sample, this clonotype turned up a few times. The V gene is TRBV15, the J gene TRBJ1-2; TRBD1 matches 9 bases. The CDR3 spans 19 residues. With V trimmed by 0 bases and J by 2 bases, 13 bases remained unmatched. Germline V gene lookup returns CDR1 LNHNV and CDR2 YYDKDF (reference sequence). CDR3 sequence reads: CATSRDFLQTGGRNYGYTF. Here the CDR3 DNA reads TGTGCCACCAGCAGAGATTTCCTTCAAACAGGGGGCAGAAACTATGGCTACACCTTC.

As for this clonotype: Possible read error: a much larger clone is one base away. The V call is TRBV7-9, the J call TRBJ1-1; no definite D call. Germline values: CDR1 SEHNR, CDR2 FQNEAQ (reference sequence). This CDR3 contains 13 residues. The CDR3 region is CANSLRVTAEAFF. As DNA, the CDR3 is TGTGCCAACAGCTTGAGGGTCACGGCTGAAGCTTTCTTT.

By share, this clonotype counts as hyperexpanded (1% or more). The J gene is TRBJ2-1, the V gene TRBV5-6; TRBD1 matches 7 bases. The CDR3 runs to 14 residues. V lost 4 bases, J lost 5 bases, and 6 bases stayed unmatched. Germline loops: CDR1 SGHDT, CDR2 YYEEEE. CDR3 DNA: TGTGCCAGCAGCCCGCCGGGACAGCACAATGAGCAGTTCTTC. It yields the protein CASSPPGQHNEQFF.

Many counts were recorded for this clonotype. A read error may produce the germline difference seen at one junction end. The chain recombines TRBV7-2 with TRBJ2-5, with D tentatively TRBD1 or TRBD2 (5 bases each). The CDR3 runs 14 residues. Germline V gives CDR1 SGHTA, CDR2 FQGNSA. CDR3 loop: CASSLDRGRETQYF. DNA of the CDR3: TGCGCCAGCAGCTTGGACCGGGGACGGGAGACCCAGTACTTC.

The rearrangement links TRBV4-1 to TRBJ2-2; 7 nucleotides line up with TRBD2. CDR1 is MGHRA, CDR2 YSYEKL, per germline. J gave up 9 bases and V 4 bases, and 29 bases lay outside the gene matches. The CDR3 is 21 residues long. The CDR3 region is CASSPLAKVGSLTSVHRELFF. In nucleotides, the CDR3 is TGCGCCAGCAGCCCCCTGGCGAAGGTGGGGTCCCTTACTAGCGTCCACCGGGAGCTGTTTTTT.

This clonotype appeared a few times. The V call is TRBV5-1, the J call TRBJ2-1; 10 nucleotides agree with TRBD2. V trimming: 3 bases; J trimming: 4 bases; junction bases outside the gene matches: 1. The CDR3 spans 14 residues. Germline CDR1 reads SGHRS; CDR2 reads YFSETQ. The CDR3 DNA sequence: TGCGCCAGCAGCTATAGCGGGGGGTACAATGAGCAGTTCTTC. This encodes CASSYSGGYNEQFF.

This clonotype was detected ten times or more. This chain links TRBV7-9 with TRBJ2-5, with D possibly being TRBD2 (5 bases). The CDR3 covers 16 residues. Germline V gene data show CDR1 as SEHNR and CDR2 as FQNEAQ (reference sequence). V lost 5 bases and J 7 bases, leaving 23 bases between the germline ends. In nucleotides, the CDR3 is TGTGCCAGCAGCCCATCTGGACTGTACCTCCGGGGGACCCAGTACTTC. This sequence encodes CASSPSGLYLRGTQYF.

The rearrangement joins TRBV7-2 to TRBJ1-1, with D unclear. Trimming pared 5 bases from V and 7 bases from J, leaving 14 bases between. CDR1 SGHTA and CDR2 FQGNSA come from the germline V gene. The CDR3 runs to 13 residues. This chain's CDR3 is CASSELWGFEAFF. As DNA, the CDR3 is TGTGCCAGCAGCGAACTTTGGGGATTTGAAGCTTTCTTT.

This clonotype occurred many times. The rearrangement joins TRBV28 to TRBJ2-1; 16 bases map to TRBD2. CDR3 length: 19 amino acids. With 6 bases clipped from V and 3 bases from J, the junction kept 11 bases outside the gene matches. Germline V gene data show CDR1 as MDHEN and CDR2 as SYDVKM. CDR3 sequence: CASSLPGLAGGPSYNEQFF. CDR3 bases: TGTGCCAGCAGCCTACCGGGACTAGCGGGGGGGCCTAGCTACAATGAGCAGTTCTTC.

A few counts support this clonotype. For the CDR3, the DNA is TGCAGTGCTTTTAGCGGGGGGGCTGGGGGTGAGCAGTTCTTC. This translates into CSAFSGGAGGEQFF. The chain uses TRBV20-1 and TRBJ2-1; the match to TRBD2 covers 11 bases. The germline CDR1 and CDR2 sequences are DFQATT and SNEGSKA (reference sequence). Unmatched junction bases numbered 9, after V lost 5 bases and J lost 9 bases. The CDR3 is made up of 14 amino acids.

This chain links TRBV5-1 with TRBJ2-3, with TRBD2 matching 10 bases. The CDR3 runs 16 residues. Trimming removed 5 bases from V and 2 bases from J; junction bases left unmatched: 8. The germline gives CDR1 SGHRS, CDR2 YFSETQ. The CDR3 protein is CASRPDSGGPTDTQYF. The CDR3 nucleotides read TGCGCCAGCAGACCCGATAGCGGGGGGCCCACAGATACGCAGTATTTT.

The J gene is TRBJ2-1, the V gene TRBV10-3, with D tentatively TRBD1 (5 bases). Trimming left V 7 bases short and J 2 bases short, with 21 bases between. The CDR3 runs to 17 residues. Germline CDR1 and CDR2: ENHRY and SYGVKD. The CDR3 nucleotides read TGTGCCATCAATCCAGGCGAGGTCGGACACCCCTACAATGAGCAGTTCTTC. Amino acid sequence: CAINPGEVGHPYNEQFF.

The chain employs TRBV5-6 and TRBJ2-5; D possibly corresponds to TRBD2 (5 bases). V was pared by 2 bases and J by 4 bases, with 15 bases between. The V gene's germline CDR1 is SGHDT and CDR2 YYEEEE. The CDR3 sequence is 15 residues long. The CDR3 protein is CASSFSVGRVETQYF. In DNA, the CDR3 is TGTGCCAGCAGCTTTTCGGTGGGGAGAGTAGAGACCCAGTACTTC.

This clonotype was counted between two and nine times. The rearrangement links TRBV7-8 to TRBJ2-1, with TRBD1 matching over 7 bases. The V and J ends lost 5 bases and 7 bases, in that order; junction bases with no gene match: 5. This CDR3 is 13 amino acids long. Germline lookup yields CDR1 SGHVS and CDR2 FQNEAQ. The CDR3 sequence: CASSKQQGNEQFF. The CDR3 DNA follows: TGTGCCAGCAGCAAACAACAGGGGAATGAGCAGTTCTTC.

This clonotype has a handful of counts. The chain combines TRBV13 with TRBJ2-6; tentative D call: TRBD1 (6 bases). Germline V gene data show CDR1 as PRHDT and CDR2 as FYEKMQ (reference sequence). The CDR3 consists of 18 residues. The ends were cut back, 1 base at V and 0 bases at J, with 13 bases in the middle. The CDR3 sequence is CASSLAWGPSSGANVLTF. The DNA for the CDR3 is TGTGCCAGCAGCTTAGCCTGGGGGCCCAGCTCTGGGGCCAACGTCCTGACTTTC.

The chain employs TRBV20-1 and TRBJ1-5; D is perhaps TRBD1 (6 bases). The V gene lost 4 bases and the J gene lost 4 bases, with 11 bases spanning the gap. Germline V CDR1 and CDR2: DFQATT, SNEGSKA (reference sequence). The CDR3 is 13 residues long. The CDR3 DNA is TGCAGTGCTAAGGGGGATGGAAATCAGCCCCAGCATTTT. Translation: CSAKGDGNQPQHF.

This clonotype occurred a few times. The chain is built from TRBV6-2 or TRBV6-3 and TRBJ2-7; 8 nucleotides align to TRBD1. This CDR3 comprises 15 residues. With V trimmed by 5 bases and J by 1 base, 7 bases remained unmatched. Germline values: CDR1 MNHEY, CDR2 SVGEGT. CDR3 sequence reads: CASSAGTGFSYEQYV. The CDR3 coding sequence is TGTGCCAGCAGTGCCGGGACAGGCTTTTCCTACGAGCAGTACGTC.

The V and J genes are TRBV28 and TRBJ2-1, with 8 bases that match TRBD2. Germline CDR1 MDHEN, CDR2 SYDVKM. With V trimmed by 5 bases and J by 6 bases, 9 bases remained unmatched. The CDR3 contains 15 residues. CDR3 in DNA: TGTGCCAGCAGTCCCGCGGGGGGACTCCGCAATGAGCAGTTCTTC. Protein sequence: CASSPAGGLRNEQFF.

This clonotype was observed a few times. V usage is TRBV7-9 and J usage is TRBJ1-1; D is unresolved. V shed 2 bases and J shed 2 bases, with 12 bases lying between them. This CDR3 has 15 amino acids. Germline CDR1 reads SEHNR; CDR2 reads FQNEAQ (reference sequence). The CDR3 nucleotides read TGTGCCAGCAGCTTAAGATCGCAGTCTAACACTGAAGCTTTCTTT. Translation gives CASSLRSQSNTEAFF. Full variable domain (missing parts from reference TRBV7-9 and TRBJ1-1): DTGVSQNPRHKITKRGQNVTFRCDPISEHNRLYWYRQTLGQGPEFLTYFQNEAQLEKSRLLSDRFSAERPKGSFSTLEIQRTEQGDSAMYLCASSLRSQSNTEAFFGQGTRLTVV.

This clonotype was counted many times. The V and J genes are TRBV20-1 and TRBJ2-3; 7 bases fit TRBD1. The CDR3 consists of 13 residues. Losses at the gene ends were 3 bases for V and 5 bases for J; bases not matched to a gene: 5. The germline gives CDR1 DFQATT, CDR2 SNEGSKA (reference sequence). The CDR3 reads CSASDRAIDTQYF. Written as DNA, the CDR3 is TGCAGTGCTAGCGACAGGGCGATAGATACGCAGTATTTT.

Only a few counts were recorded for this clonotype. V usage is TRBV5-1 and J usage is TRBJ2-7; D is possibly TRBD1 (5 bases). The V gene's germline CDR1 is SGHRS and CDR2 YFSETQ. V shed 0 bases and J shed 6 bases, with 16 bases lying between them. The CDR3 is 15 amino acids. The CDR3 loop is CASSLGTSTSGEQYF. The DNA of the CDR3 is TGCGCCAGCAGCTTGGGGACATCTACCTCGGGCGAGCAGTACTTC.